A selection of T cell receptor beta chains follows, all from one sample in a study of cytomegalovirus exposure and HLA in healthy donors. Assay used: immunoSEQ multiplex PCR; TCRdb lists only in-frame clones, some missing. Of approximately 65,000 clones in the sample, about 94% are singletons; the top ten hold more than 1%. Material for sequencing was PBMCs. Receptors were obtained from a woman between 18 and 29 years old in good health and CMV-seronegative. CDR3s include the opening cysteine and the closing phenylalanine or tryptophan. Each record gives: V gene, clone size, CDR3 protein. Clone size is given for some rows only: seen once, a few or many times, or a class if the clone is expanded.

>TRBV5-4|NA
CASSLGGVEETQYF
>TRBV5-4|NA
CASSGWTGIFSYNEQFF
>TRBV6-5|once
CASMITGGGSYEQYF
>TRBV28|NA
CASSLERLTDTQYF
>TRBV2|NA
CASSYNSNQPQHF
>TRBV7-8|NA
CASSLGSNSPLHF
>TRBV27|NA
CASSVTSVGDTEAFF
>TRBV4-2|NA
CASSQDAYNTEAFF
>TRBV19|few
CASIGGNEQFF
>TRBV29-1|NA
CSVVRWNLRTGLMNTEAFF
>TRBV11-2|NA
CASSLRDRGLHF
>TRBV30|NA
CAWSGGSQETQYF
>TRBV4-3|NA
CASSPQGDKADTQYF
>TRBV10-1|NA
CASSDSGSSYEQYF
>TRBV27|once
CASTGGAGGDTQYF
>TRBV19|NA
CASSLTGGPNQPQHF
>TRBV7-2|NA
CASSFSSGEEQYF
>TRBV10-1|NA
CASSENSIGTSLEQYF
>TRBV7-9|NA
CASSSEGQGLYEQYF
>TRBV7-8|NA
CASSLGVRVADTQYF
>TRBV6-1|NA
CASSEDTSPYNEQFF
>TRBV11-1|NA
CASSSRGANTGELFF
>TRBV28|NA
CASSSPISGSGETQYF
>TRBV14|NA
CASSQTSGINNEQFF
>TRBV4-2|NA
CASSQDEGEQYF
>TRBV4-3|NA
CASSQVYRDTQYF
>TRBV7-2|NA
CASSRPTPTNYGYTF
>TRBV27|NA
CASSLARGLGQYF
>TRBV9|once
CASSGMGTGAPEAFF
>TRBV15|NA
CATSSPGSNYGYTF
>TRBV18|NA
CASSHGGNSYNEQFF
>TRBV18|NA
CASSPPLGEAGFDEQFF
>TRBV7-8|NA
CASRSFTSGGQFF
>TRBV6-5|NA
CASSVDSAAKNIQYF
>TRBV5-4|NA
CASSLEAGVGIDTQYF
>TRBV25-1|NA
CASSPAGTMNTEAFF
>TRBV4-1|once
CASSQVTGGSYGYTF
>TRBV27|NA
CASRPRDRSYEQYF
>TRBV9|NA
CASGGVGANEQFF
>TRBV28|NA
CASSLGQGGDEQYF
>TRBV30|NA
CAWSVTGLMNTEAFF
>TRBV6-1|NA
CASSEGRTLNGEAFF
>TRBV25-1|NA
CASPSRQVANYGYTF
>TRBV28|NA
CASREGIVSNQPQHF
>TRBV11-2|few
CASSRFPGTESGPLHF
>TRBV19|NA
CASRSAAGGGEQFF
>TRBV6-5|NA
CASSYTHGTPTEAFF
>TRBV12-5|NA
CATATSNNEKLFF
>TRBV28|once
CASSLGDSLTDTQYF
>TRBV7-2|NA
CASSREIQGRAGNTIYF
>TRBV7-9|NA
CASSPTSGRTNEQFF
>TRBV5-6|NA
CASSLAGQKNYGYTF
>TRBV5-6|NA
CASSLSQGAGDTQYF
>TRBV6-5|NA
CASSRAGEAFF
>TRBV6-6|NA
CASSYRESSYEQYF